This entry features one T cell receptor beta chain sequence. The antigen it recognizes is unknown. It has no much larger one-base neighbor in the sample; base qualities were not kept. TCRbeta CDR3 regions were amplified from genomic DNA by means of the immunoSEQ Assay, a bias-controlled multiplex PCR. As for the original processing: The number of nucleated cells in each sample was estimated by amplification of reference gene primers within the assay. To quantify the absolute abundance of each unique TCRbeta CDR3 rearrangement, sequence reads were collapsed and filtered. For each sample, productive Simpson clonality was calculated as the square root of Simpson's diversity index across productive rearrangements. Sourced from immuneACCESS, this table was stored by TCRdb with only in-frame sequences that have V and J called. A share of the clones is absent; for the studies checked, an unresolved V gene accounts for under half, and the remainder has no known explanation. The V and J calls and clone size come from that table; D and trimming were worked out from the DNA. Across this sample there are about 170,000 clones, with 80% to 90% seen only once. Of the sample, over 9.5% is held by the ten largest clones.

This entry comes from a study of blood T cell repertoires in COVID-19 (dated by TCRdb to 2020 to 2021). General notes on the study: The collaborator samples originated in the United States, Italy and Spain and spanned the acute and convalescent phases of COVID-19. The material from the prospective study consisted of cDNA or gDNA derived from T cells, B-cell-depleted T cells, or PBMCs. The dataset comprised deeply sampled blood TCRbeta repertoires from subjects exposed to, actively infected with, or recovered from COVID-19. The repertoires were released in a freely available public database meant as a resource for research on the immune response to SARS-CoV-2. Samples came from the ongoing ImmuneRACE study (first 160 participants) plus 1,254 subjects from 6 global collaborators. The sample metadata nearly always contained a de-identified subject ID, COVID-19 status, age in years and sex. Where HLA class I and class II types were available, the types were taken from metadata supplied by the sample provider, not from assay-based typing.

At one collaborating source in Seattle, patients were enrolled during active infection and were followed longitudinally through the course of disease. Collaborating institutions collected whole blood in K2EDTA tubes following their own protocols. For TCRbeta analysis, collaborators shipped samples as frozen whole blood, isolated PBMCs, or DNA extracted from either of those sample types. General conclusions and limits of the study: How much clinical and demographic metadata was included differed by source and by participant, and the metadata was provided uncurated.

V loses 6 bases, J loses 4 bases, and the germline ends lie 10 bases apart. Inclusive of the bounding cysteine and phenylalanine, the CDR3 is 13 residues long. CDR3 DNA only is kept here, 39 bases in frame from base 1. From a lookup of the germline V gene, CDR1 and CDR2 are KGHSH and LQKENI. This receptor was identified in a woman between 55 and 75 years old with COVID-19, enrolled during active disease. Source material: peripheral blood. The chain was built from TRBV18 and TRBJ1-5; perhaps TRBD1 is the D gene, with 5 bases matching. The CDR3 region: CASSNSGNQPQHF. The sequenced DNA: TGTGCCAGCTCCAATTCAGGGAATCAGCCCCAGCATTTT.